These 3 T cell receptor beta chains were all obtained from the same sample, sequenced in a study of identifying expanded T cells in peripheral blood (dated by TCRdb to the late 2010s). The library came from the immunoSEQ multiplex PCR assay. The table comes from immuneACCESS by way of TCRdb, which keeps in-frame sequences with V and J called. Part of the clones is missing from these tables; in studies checked, under half for an unresolved V gene and the rest for unknown reasons. This sample gives around 80,000 clones in total; roughly 88% of them show up just once. Around 3% of the sample comes from the top ten. Sequencing used blood. The source is a person aged 18-70 years in good health.

This clone appeared once. This chain uses TRBV4-3 with TRBJ2-7; 8 bases align to TRBD1. Germline V gene sequence: CDR1 LGHNA, CDR2 YSLEER. CDR3 length equals 14 residues. V shed 2 bases, J shed 2 bases, and the junction held 2 bases outside the gene matches. The CDR3 DNA reads as TGCGCCAGCAGCCAAACGACAGGGGCCTACGAGCAGTACTTC. This translates into CASSQTTGAYEQYF.

This sequence joins TRBV7-9 and TRBJ1-1; no reliable D call. Germline V gene data show CDR1 as SEHNR and CDR2 as FQNEAQ (reference sequence). The V end was cut by 2 bases, the J end by 3 bases, with 7 bases between. The CDR3 is 13 amino acids. In nucleotides, the CDR3 is TGTGCCAGCAGCTTACAGCCTTACACTGAAGCTTTCTTT. Its protein is CASSLQPYTEAFF.

V gene TRBV5-4 combines with J gene TRBJ2-7; 11 nucleotides line up with TRBD2. The germline CDR1 and CDR2 sequences are SGHNT and YYREEE (reference sequence). V lost 1 base, J lost 5 bases, and 5 bases stayed unmatched. The CDR3 contains 15 residues. The CDR3 region is CASSLKLAGDHEQYF. DNA of the CDR3: TGTGCCAGCAGCTTGAAACTAGCGGGAGACCACGAGCAGTACTTC.